Described below is a single T cell receptor (beta chain) sequence and its context. The antigen it binds to is not known. No base quality values were provided; no much bigger clone lies one nucleotide off. The sample originates from a study of T cell responses to AZD1222 COVID-19 vaccine (dated by TCRdb to the early 2020s). About the full investigation: TCR sequencing covered roughly 230 trial participants: about 210 given two doses of AZD1222 and 26 given two doses of MenACWY control vaccine. Trial participants were enrolled by age into subgroups of 18-55, 56-69 and 70-plus years, and around 150, 29 and 61 TCR-sequenced participants, respectively, were included in these subgroups. General findings and caveats noted by the study authors: Participants were mostly white British and included more females than males, and it was suggested by the authors that clonal diversity may have been underestimated. CD4 TCRs associated with the vaccine covered the entire spike protein, and the dominant responses were in regions 160-218 and 743-854. Because no samples from the day 14 peak response were available, repertoires could be characterized only after the peak T cell response. Conclusions about previously exposed vaccinees are limited, since just five to seven AZD1222 recipients were seropositive for SARS-CoV-2 at baseline. Reportedly, close to half of the unique spike-specific TCRs recognized epitopes lying outside the regions that are mutated in the B.1.351 and B.1.1.7 variants. After two AZD1222 doses, spike-specific TCR breadth and depth were significantly higher than at day 0 and than in MenACWY recipients. The 56-69-year group was small, and its depth increase did not reach significance, likely because of low power.

The CDR3, from cysteine to phenylalanine, totals 17 residues. Just CDR3 DNA is preserved here, 51 bases in frame from base 1. V trim: 1 base; J trim: 1 base; unmatched bases: 6. The germline V gene (reference sequence) supplies CDR1 SEHNR and CDR2 FQNEAQ. The CDR3 regions of human TCRbeta chains were subjected to immunosequencing. Per the original workflow: Repertoire TCRs were checked for matches against a reference library of SARS-CoV-2-specific TCRs that had been generated using the MIRA antigen-specificity platform. Breadth was defined as the fraction of unique TCRs that were SARS-CoV-2-associated, and depth was defined as the fraction of total T cells that were SARS-CoV-2-associated. Each spike-specific TCR was assigned to its reactive spike region and to a CD4 or CD8 class using the MIRA data. Log10-transformed breadth and depth values were compared by one-way ANOVA with Sidak's multiple comparisons tests. What TCRdb holds here is the immuneACCESS table cut down to in-frame rearrangements. Part of the clones is not present; checked against another copy, under half of the missing clones reflect an unresolved V gene, and the others are unexplained. V, J and clone size are taken as reported in that table, and D and trimming were inferred from the DNA itself. This sample comprises 150,000 to 200,000 clones, 85% to 90% of them detected only once. The top ten clonotypes cover around a tenth of the sample.

The meaning of the sample's time point label: about 28 days (+/-7) after the second vaccine dose. AZD1222 recipients given second doses at about 4 weeks or at about 12 weeks were pooled, since spike-specific TCR depth and breadth were not found to differ between the two schedules. Samples from vaccinated people were obtained from the UK trials COV001 and COV002, which included a single-blind randomized controlled phase 2/3 trial of AZD1222 (ChAdOx1 nCoV-19) in healthy adults. For TCRbeta chain sequencing, PBMC samples from trial participants were taken at day 0 and at day 28 after the second dose.

This specimen was peripheral blood, taken 28 days after the second AZD1222 dose. The chain uses TRBV7-9 and TRBJ1-2, with 10 junctional bases fitting TRBD1. The TCR sequence derives from an adult who received the AZD1222 COVID-19 vaccine. The CDR3 reads as follows: CASSLVEGQGNNYGYTF. The DNA is as follows: TGTGCCAGCAGCTTAGTGGAGGGACAGGGGAATAACTATGGCTACACCTTC. Reference TRBV7-9 and TRBJ1-2 genes cover what lies past the CDR3, so the full variable domain is DTGVSQNPRHKITKRGQNVTFRCDPISEHNRLYWYRQTLGQGPEFLTYFQNEAQLEKSRLLSDRFSAERPKGSFSTLEIQRTEQGDSAMYLCASSLVEGQGNNYGYTFGSGTRLTVV.